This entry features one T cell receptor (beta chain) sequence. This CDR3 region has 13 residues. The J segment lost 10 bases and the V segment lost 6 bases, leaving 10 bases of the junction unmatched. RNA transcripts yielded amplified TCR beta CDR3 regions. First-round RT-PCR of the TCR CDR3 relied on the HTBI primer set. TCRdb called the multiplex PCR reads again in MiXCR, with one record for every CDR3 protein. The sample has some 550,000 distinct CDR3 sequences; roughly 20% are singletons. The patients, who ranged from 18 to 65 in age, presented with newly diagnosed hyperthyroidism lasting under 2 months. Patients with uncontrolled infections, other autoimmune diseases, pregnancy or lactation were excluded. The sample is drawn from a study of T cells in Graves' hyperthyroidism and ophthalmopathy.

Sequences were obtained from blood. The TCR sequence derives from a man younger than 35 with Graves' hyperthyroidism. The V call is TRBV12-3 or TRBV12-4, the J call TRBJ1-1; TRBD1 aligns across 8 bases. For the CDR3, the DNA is TGTGCCAGCAGCTTGGGGGCAACAGGGGGAGCTTTCTTT. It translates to CASSLGATGGAFF.